This TCR beta chain is drawn from a study of T cells after yellow fever vaccination. Study-level information: SMART-Seq v4 Ultra Low Input handled preparation of low-cell-number fractions. Study-wide findings and caveats: FACS-sorted repertoires could harbor abundant contaminating bulk-population clonotypes.

The CDR3 spans 17 residues. V dropped 0 bases and J dropped 0; count of bases not matched to a gene: 5. TCRdb itself ran the 5' RACE reads through MiXCR, one entry per CDR3 protein. The sample consists of 200,000 to 250,000 distinct CDR3 sequences, 2.5% to 3.5% of them appearing once. This clonotype was counted only a few times. The antigen is unknown. The specimen was CD4+ T cells sorted from PBMCs, collected 10 days after the yellow fever booster vaccination. The genes are TRBV23-1 and TRBJ2-3, with TRBD2 identical over 8 bases. TRBV23-1 is an ORF; its function is uncertain. The TCR comes from a man in his late teens or twenties who received the YFV17D yellow fever vaccine. CDR3 in DNA: TGCGCCAGCAGTCAATCGATAGCGGGGAATAGCACAGATACGCAGTATTTT. Translated: CASSQSIAGNSTDTQYF.